This T cell receptor beta chain was sequenced during a study of cytomegalovirus exposure and HLA in healthy donors. Study context: The 95 to 150 validation repertoires used a platform that matched the one used for the approximately 610 first-cohort repertoires, as a later analysis reported. Whole-study findings and limits: Per published reports, the classifier diagnosed cytomegalovirus status with high specificity and sensitivity. The study designated 164 TCR beta chains cytomegalovirus-associated.

The data were produced by immunoSEQ multiplex PCR, yet TCRdb's version contains in-frame clones alone and is incomplete. The sample includes 150,000 to 250,000 clones, about 81% of them seen just once. The CDR3 covers 15 residues. Germline CDR1 is SGHDN and CDR2 is FVKESK. Trimming took 1 base from V and 6 from J, leaving 10 bases between them. In the case of this clone: Its cognate antigen is unknown.

The chain is built from TRBV14 and TRBJ1-6; D not resolved. The specimen was PBMCs. The origin of this receptor is a woman aged 30 to 39 in good health and CMV-seronegative. In DNA, the CDR3 is TGTGCCAGCAGCCAAGTGAGGGTGGGTAATTCACCCCTCCACTTT. Its translation: CASSQVRVGNSPLHF.